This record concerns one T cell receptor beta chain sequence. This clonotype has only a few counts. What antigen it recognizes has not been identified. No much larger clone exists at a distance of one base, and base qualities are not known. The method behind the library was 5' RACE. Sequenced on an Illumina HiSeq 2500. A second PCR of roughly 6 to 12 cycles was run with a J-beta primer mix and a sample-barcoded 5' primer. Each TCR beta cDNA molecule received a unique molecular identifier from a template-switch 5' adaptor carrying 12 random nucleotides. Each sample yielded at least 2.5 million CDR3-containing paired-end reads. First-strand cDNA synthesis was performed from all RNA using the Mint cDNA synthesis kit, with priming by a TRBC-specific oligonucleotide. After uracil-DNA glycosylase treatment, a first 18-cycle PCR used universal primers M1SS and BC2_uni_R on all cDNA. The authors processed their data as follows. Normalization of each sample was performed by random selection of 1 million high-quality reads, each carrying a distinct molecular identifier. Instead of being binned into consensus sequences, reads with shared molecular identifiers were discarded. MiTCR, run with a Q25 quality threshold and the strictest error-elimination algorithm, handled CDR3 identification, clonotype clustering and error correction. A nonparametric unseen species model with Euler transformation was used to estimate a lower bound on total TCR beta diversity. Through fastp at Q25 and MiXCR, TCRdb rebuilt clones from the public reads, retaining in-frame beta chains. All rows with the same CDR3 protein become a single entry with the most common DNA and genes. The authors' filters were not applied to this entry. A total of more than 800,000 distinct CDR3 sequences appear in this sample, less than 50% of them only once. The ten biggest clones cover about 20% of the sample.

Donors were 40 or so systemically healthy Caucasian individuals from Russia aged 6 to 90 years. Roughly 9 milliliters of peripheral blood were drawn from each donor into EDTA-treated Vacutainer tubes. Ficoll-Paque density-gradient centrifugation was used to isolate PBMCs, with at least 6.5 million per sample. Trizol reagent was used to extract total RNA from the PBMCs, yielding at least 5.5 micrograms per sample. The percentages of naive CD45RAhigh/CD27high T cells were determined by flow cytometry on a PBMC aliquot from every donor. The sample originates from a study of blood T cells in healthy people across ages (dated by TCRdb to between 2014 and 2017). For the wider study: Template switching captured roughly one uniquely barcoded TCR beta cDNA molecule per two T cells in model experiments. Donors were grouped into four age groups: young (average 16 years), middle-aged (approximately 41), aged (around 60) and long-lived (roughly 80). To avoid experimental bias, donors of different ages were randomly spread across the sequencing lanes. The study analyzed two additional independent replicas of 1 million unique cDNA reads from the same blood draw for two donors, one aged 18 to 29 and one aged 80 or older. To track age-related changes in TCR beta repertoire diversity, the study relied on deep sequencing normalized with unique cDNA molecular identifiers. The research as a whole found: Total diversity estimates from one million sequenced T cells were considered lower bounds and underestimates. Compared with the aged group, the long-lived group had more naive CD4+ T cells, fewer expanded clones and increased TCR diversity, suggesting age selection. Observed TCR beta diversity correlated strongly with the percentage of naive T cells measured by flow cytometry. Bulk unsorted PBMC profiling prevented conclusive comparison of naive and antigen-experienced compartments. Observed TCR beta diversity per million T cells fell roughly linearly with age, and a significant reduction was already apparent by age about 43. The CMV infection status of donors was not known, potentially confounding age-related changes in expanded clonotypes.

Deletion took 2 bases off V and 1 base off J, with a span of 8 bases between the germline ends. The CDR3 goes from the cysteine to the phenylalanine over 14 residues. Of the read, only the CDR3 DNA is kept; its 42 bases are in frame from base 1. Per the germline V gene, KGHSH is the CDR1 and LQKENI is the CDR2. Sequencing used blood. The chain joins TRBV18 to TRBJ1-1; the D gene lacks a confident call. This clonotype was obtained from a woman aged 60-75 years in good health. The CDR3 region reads CASSPNKGNTEAFF. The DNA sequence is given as TGTGCCAGCTCACCAAACAAGGGGAACACTGAAGCTTTCTTT.